This TCR beta chain is from a study of blood T cells in healthy people across ages. Study-level background: Per every two T cells, about one barcoded beta molecule was captured by template switching.

Then a second PCR, running about 7 to 11 cycles, was carried out with a sample-barcoded 5' primer and a J-beta primer mix. TCRdb re-called the 5' RACE reads through MiXCR, storing one row per CDR3 protein. This table holds 580,000 or so distinct CDR3 sequences, roughly 48% found once. The CDR3 is made up of 15 amino acids. Losses at the gene ends were 4 bases for V and 3 bases for J; bases not matched to a gene: 6. CDR1 is MNHEY, CDR2 SVGAGI, per germline. There are many counts of this clonotype. As yet, its antigen is unknown. Overall study results and limits: Long-lived donors carried more naive CD4+ cells and greater diversity than aged donors. Measured against age, TCR beta diversity per million T cells decreased in a roughly linear manner.

V and J are TRBV6-5 and TRBJ2-1; 7 nucleotides match TRBD2. This sequence was found in a man aged 80 or over in good health. The sample consisted of blood. CDR3 nucleotide sequence: TGTGCCAGCAGTTGGGCGGGAGCGAACTACAATGAGCAGTTCTTC. Protein: CASSWAGANYNEQFF.